This TCR beta chain was sequenced for a study of blood T cell repertoires in COVID-19. Libraries were prepared by immunoSEQ multiplex PCR; TCRdb keeps only in-frame clonotypes and omits some of them. The repertoire holds over 450,000 clones, roughly 87% seen once, with around 0.95% in the top ten. This receptor was taken from a man aged 18 to 29 with COVID-19, enrolled during active disease. What was sequenced was peripheral blood.

Here the CDR3 reads CASSKGDRPQPQHF. In nucleotides, the CDR3 is TGTGCCAGCAGTAAGGGCGACAGGCCTCAGCCCCAGCATTTT. This chain joins TRBV7-2 and TRBJ1-5, with D perhaps TRBD1 (6 bases). Germline V gene sequence: CDR1 SGHTA, CDR2 FQGNSA. The CDR3 sequence is 14 residues long. The V end was cut by 6 bases, the J end by 6 bases, with 15 bases between.